A single sample gave rise to the 32 T cell receptor beta chains below, sequenced in a study of cytomegalovirus exposure and HLA in healthy donors. The PCR contained 60 Vbeta and 13 Jbeta primers. Here immunoSEQ multiplex PCR was the method, and the copy in TCRdb shows in-frame clones only, minus some. The top ten clones hold less than 3% of a sample with approximately 150,000 clones, approximately 81% of them seen once. The material sequenced was PBMCs. The receptors derive from a female donor in good health and CMV-seronegative.

The rearrangement uses TRBV18 and TRBJ1-1; unclear D gene. Germline lookup yields CDR1 KGHSH and CDR2 LQKENI. Trimming took off 2 bases at V and 1 base at J, with 8 bases between the two ends. The CDR3 length is 14 residues. CDR3 in DNA: TGTGCCAGCTCACCAGGTTTAGCGAACACTGAAGCTTTCTTT. It codes for CASSPGLANTEAFF.

This clone was recorded a few times. This rearrangement joins TRBV27 to TRBJ1-1; D is perhaps TRBD1 (6 bases). CDR1 and CDR2 from the germline V gene are MNHEY and SMNVEV (reference sequence). Trimming cost V 0 bases and J 9 bases, with 11 bases left between them. CDR3 length: 13 residues. CDR3 DNA: TGTGCCAGCAGTTTATCATCGCAGGGGAAAGCTTTCTTT. This encodes CASSLSSQGKAFF.

This clone has a single count. This chain joins TRBV7-2 and TRBJ1-1, with no clear D. V was trimmed by 1 base and J by 3 bases, leaving 21 bases between them. This CDR3 spans 18 amino acids. Per the germline V gene, CDR1 is SGHTA and CDR2 is FQGNSA. CDR3 residues: CASSLGFGVAVEDTEAFF. The CDR3 DNA reads as TGTGCCAGCAGCTTAGGGTTTGGGGTGGCGGTGGAGGACACTGAAGCTTTCTTT.

The chain uses TRBV6-5 and TRBJ1-5; maybe TRBD1 (5 bases). The CDR3 contains 15 residues. Germline CDR1 reads MNHEY; CDR2 reads SVGAGI. The germline V and J ends were trimmed by 2 bases and 0 bases, with 8 bases remaining between them. Here the CDR3 DNA reads TGTGCCAGCAGTTACACCAGGGATAGCAATCAGCCCCAGCATTTT. This codes for CASSYTRDSNQPQHF.

CDR3 bases: TGCGCCAGCAGCTTGGGTTCAGGGGGCTTCGACGAGCAGTACTTC. It encodes CASSLGSGGFDEQYF. The chain has TRBV5-1 and TRBJ2-7; 8 nucleotides align to TRBD1. This CDR3 spans 15 amino acids. Looked up from germline, CDR1 is SGHRS and CDR2 is YFSETQ. The J segment lost 5 bases and the V segment lost 0 bases, leaving 7 bases of the junction unmatched.

The chain couples TRBV7-9 to TRBJ1-2; the D is unclear. The CDR3 loop spans 11 amino acids. Trimming left V 3 bases short and J 7 bases short, with 6 bases between. Germline lookup yields CDR1 SEHNR and CDR2 FQNEAQ (reference sequence). The CDR3 here is CASSFSSGYTF. CDR3 coding DNA: TGTGCCAGCAGCTTCTCCAGTGGCTACACCTTC.

The rearrangement links TRBV7-8 to TRBJ2-5, with a tentative D call TRBD2 (7 bases). Trimming stripped 3 bases from V and 9 bases from J, with 17 bases between. This CDR3 region has 14 residues. CDR1 and CDR2 (germline): SGHVS, FQNEAQ. DNA for the CDR3: TGTGCCAGCAGCTTCTCGGGGGGCTCCGGGGCCCAGTACTTC. It yields the protein CASSFSGGSGAQYF. The variable domain in full, completed from reference TRBV7-8 and TRBJ2-5, reads GAGVSQSPRYKVAKRGQDVALRCDPISGHVSLFWYQQALGQGPEFLTYFQNEAQLDKSGLPSDRFFAERPEGSVSTLKIQRTQQEDSAVYLCASSFSGGSGAQYFGPGTRLLVL.

This clone occurred a few times. V gene TRBV5-1 combines with J gene TRBJ1-1; 8 bases are shared with TRBD1. Germline V gene sequence: CDR1 SGHRS, CDR2 YFSETQ. V lost 0 bases to trimming and J lost 4 bases; unmatched junction nucleotides: 14. The CDR3 has 18 residues. CDR3 sequence (DNA): TGCGCCAGCAGCTTGGCCGTTGTATCAGGGGGCAGGGGCACTGAAGCTTTCTTT. Translation: CASSLAVVSGGRGTEAFF.

V and J are TRBV10-3 and TRBJ2-3; a possible D gene is TRBD2 (5 bases). CDR1 is ENHRY, CDR2 SYGVKD, per germline. This CDR3 region has 17 residues. V shed 5 bases and J shed 2 bases, with 20 bases lying between them. The CDR3 loop reads CAISRRSERKITDTQYF. The CDR3 DNA follows: TGTGCCATCAGTAGGAGGAGCGAAAGAAAAATCACAGATACGCAGTATTTT.

The CDR3 sequence is CASSLDVPLRGGPAEQFF. CDR3 sequence (DNA): TGTGCCAGCAGCTTAGATGTCCCCCTGCGGGGGGGGCCGGCGGAGCAGTTCTTC. V and J are TRBV11-3 and TRBJ2-1, with 9 bases aligning to TRBD2. There are 18 residues in the CDR3. Looked up from germline, CDR1 is SGHNT and CDR2 is YENEEA. The J segment lost 10 bases and the V segment lost 0 bases, leaving 16 bases of the junction unmatched.

The chain recombines TRBV6-5 with TRBJ2-7, with 9 bases aligning to TRBD2. Germline values: CDR1 MNHEY, CDR2 SVGAGI. The CDR3 has 15 residues. With V trimmed by 6 bases and J by 8 bases, 14 bases remained unmatched. CDR3 region: CASRETSGAFLQQYF. The DNA of the CDR3 is TGTGCCAGCAGGGAGACTAGCGGCGCATTTCTCCAGCAGTACTTC.

This clone showed up just a few times. The rearrangement links TRBV27 to TRBJ2-2, with D possibly matching TRBD1 (6 bases). Between the trimmed V and J ends, which lost 6 bases and 3 bases, there was a span of 14 bases. The CDR3 runs 15 residues. Germline loops: CDR1 MNHEY, CDR2 SMNVEV (reference sequence). The CDR3 DNA is TGTGCCAGCAGCCCCCGGGACACCTACACCGGGGAGCTGTTTTTT. Translation: CASSPRDTYTGELFF.

The rearrangement links TRBV7-2 to TRBJ2-5; D perhaps matches TRBD2 (6 bases). The CDR3 contains 14 residues. Germline assignment: CDR1 SGHTA and CDR2 FQGNSA. V was shortened by 1 base and J by 4 bases, with 10 bases between the two germline ends. The DNA of the CDR3 is TGTGCCAGCAGCTTAGAGGGGCGGGGAGAGACCCAGTACTTC. Translation: CASSLEGRGETQYF.

Note on this clone: The same CDR3 also results from other DNA sequences found in this sample. V and J are TRBV6-1 and TRBJ1-6, with 7 bases matching TRBD1. The CDR3 length is 15 residues. Germline values: CDR1 MNHNS, CDR2 SASEGT. J lost 5 bases, V lost 5 bases, and 6 bases had no gene match. CDR3 bases: TGTGCCAGCAGTTTGGGACAGACAAATAATTCACCCCTCCACTTT. Its protein is CASSLGQTNNSPLHF.

The chain employs TRBV7-6 and TRBJ1-1; D may be TRBD1 (6 bases). Trimming took off 5 bases at V and 0 bases at J, with 13 bases between the two ends. Germline values: CDR1 SGHVS, CDR2 FNYEAQ. This CDR3 has 15 residues. The chain's CDR3 is CASSLQGRLNTEAFF. For the CDR3, the DNA is TGTGCCAGCAGCCTTCAGGGGCGCTTGAACACTGAAGCTTTCTTT.

In this sample, this clone turned up a few times. The chain uses TRBV27 and TRBJ1-1; D call uncertain. V lost 6 bases and J 1 base, leaving 18 bases between the germline ends. Per the germline V gene, CDR1 is MNHEY and CDR2 is SMNVEV (reference sequence). CDR3 length: 16 residues. The CDR3 loop is CASSQSTERGNTEAFF. The CDR3 nucleotides are TGTGCCAGCAGCCAATCTACGGAGCGTGGGAACACTGAAGCTTTCTTT.

CDR3 nucleotides: TGTGCCTGGAGTCTACTAGCGGGGTCTGGCGAGCAGTACTTC. This translates into CAWSLLAGSGEQYF. This sequence joins TRBV30 and TRBJ2-7, with 10 bases matching TRBD2. In germline, CDR1 is GTSNPN, CDR2 SVGIG (reference sequence). The CDR3 runs 14 residues. V trimming: 2 bases; J trimming: 6 bases; junction bases outside the gene matches: 7.

The chain combines TRBV19 with TRBJ2-2; 8 bases line up with TRBD1. Germline CDR1 and CDR2: LNHDA and SQIVND (reference sequence). The J segment lost 7 bases and the V segment lost 5 bases, leaving 12 bases of the junction unmatched. The CDR3 loop spans 16 amino acids. The DNA of the CDR3 is TGTGCCAGTAGTCCCTCGAACAGGGGGGTAGGCGGGGAGCTGTTTTTT. It is translated as CASSPSNRGVGGELFF. Drawing the rest from reference TRBV19 and TRBJ2-2, the complete variable domain is DGGITQSPKYLFRKEGQNVTLSCEQNLNHDAMYWYRQDPGQGLRLIYYSQIVNDFQKGDIAEGYSVSREKKESFPLTVTSAQKNPTAFYLCASSPSNRGVGGELFFGEGSRLTVL.

V usage is TRBV29-1 and J usage is TRBJ2-7, with D uncertain. CDR3 length: 14 residues. Trimming took 2 bases from V and 3 from J, leaving 14 bases between them. Germline V gene data show CDR1 as SQVTM and CDR2 as ANQGSEA. In DNA form, the CDR3 reads TGCAGCGTTGAAACAACGGCCAGGAACTACGAGCAGTACTTC. It yields the protein CSVETTARNYEQYF.

The chain recombines TRBV7-3 with TRBJ2-2; the D gene is possibly TRBD2 (6 bases). This CDR3 spans 13 amino acids. CDR1 SGHTA and CDR2 FQGTGA come from the germline V gene. Between the trimmed V and J ends, which lost 6 bases and 4 bases, there was a span of 9 bases. The chain's CDR3 is CASSRGGTGELFF. DNA for the CDR3: TGTGCCAGCAGTCGGGGAGGCACCGGGGAGCTGTTTTTT.

V is TRBV6-6 and J is TRBJ2-7; 7 bases map to TRBD1. The germline V gene has CDR1 MNHNY and CDR2 SVGAGI (reference sequence). The V and J ends lost 5 bases and 1 base, in that order; junction bases with no gene match: 11. This CDR3 is built from 16 residues. CDR3 nucleotides: TGTGCCAGCAGTGCCCCCGGGACAGTATCTTCCTACGAGCAGTACTTC. As protein: CASSAPGTVSSYEQYF.

CDR3 sequence reads: CASSLGAGGPYTQYF. In DNA, the CDR3 is TGTGCCAGCAGCTTAGGGGCGGGGGGGCCGTATACGCAGTATTTT. The chain joins TRBV11-2 to TRBJ2-3, with TRBD2 identical over 9 bases. Per germline, CDR1 SGHAT and CDR2 FQNNGV. The trim removed 1 base at V and 7 bases at J, leaving 6 bases unmatched. The CDR3 totals 15 residues.

This chain links TRBV30 with TRBJ1-6; 9 nucleotides agree with TRBD1. Germline trimming cut 7 bases from V and 7 bases from J; bases unmatched to any gene: 2. The V gene's germline CDR1 is GTSNPN and CDR2 SVGIG (reference sequence). There are 12 residues in the CDR3. In nucleotides, the CDR3 is TGTGCCTACGACAGGGGGAATTCACCCCTCCACTTT. Residues: CAYDRGNSPLHF.

The genes are TRBV2 and TRBJ1-2; no clear D. The CDR3 contains 15 residues. CDR1 and CDR2 from the germline V gene are SNHLY and FYNNEI. The V and J ends lost 2 bases and 8 bases respectively, with 18 bases between them. CDR3 DNA sequence: TGTGCCAGCAGTGAAAGCGGAGGTGTATTAGGGGGCTACACCTTC. As protein: CASSESGGVLGGYTF.

V is TRBV6-6 and J is TRBJ1-3; a possible D gene is TRBD1 (5 bases). This CDR3 has 12 amino acids. V dropped 8 bases and J dropped 9 bases, with 14 bases sitting between them. Looked up from germline, CDR1 is MNHNY and CDR2 is SVGAGI (reference sequence). This CDR3 reads CASVRGEGTIYF. CDR3 bases: TGTGCCAGCGTAAGAGGGGAGGGCACCATATATTTT.

The V gene is TRBV11-3, the J gene TRBJ2-1; D is perhaps TRBD2 (5 bases). CDR3 length: 15 residues. Germline loops: CDR1 SGHNT, CDR2 YENEEA. V lost 2 bases and J 0 bases, leaving 8 bases between the germline ends. The CDR3 sequence is CASSLTAGSYNEQFF. The CDR3 DNA follows: TGTGCCAGCAGCTTAACGGCGGGCTCCTACAATGAGCAGTTCTTC.

This sequence joins TRBV9 and TRBJ1-2; TRBD1 is a possible D gene (6 bases). The V and J ends lost 4 bases and 11 bases respectively, with 18 bases between them. CDR3 length: 13 amino acids. Germline V gene sequence: CDR1 SGDLS, CDR2 YYNGEE. CDR3 bases: TGTGCCAGCAGCTCCCAAGGGGGGGGGAAATACACCTTC. Its protein is CASSSQGGGKYTF.

The chain combines TRBV7-9 with TRBJ2-5; 7 nucleotides align to TRBD1. This CDR3 is built from 15 residues. With 5 bases clipped from V and 0 bases from J, the junction kept 6 bases outside the gene matches. Germline loops: CDR1 SEHNR, CDR2 FQNEAQ (reference sequence). DNA for the CDR3: TGTGCCAGCAGCCCGGGACAGACAGACCAAGAGACCCAGTACTTC. Its protein product is CASSPGQTDQETQYF.

This chain joins TRBV27 and TRBJ1-2, with 7 bases fitting TRBD1. Looked up from germline, CDR1 is MNHEY and CDR2 is SMNVEV (reference sequence). The V gene end was trimmed by 6 bases and the J gene end by 6 bases; junction bases not matched to a gene: 10. The CDR3 contains 14 residues. CDR3 loop: CASSPTGAFHGYTF. The CDR3 coding sequence is TGTGCCAGCAGCCCCACAGGGGCATTCCATGGCTACACCTTC.

This chain uses TRBV28 with TRBJ1-1; a weak D match, TRBD1 (5 bases). CDR1 and CDR2 (germline): MDHEN, SYDVKM. V was cut by 7 bases and J by 1 base, with 16 bases left in between. The CDR3 is 15 amino acids. CDR3 bases: TGTGCCAGCACTCCCTCCGGGGGACCGAACACTGAAGCTTTCTTT. Translated: CASTPSGGPNTEAFF. Based on the CDR3 plus reference TRBV28 and TRBJ1-1, the full variable domain is DVKVTQSSRYLVKRTGEKVFLECVQDMDHENMFWYRQDPGLGLRLIYFSYDVKMKEKGDIPEGYSVSREKKERFSLILESASTNQTSMYLCASTPSGGPNTEAFFGQGTRLTVV.

This sequence joins TRBV18 and TRBJ1-4; the match to TRBD1 covers 10 bases. Germline loops: CDR1 KGHSH, CDR2 LQKENI. Germline trimming cut 4 bases from V and 8 bases from J; bases unmatched to any gene: 7. The CDR3 loop spans 15 amino acids. CDR3 DNA: TGTGCCAGCTCACGGGAGGGGACAGGGGACGAAAAACTGTTTTTT. It yields the protein CASSREGTGDEKLFF.

This clone was detected once. The chain recombines TRBV6-6 with TRBJ2-5, with 9 bases fitting TRBD1. TRBJ2-7 matches the DNA end more closely, so the J call is doubtful. Per the germline V gene, CDR1 is MNHNY and CDR2 is SVGAGI (reference sequence). CDR3 length equals 15 residues. The CDR3 region is CASNSWGTGSYEQYF. As DNA, the CDR3 is TGTGCCAGCAACTCTTGGGGGACAGGGAGCTACGAGCAGTACTTC.